This T cell receptor (beta chain) derives from a study of tumor T cells in aggressive B-cell lymphoma. TCRdb's copy holds only in-frame clones and misses some; the assay was immunoSEQ multiplex PCR. The data show more than 10,000 clones, approximately 91% seen once. The V gene's germline CDR1 is LGHNA and CDR2 YNFKEQ. V lost 0 bases and J 5 bases, leaving 19 bases between the germline ends. The CDR3 spans 18 residues. Input material: tumor tissue. This TCR derives from an adult with diffuse large B cell lymphoma. V and J are TRBV4-2 and TRBJ2-2, with D possibly matching TRBD1 (6 bases). CDR3 sequence (DNA): TGTGCCAGCAGCCAAGATCAAATTCCGGCAGGGGAAACCGGGGAGCTGTTTTTT. Residues: CASSQDQIPAGETGELFF.